The 4 T cell receptor beta chains in this list originate from one sample, sequenced in a study of response to subunit inactivated influenza vaccine. TCRdb reanalysed the RT-PCR reads using MiXCR and keeps one entry per CDR3 protein. The sample has 800,000 to 1,000,000 distinct CDR3 sequences; less than 25% are singletons. The sample was PBMCs from blood, taken 5 to 6 days after vaccination. Receptors were obtained from a man in his forties or fifties who received an inactivated influenza vaccine.

The chain is built from TRBV7-9 and TRBJ2-7, with D tentatively TRBD1 (6 bases). Deletions cut 4 bases from V and 1 base from J, with 17 bases between. From germline, CDR1 is SEHNR and CDR2 FQNEAQ (reference sequence). This CDR3 is 16 amino acids long. This CDR3 is CASSSNRQVPSYEQYF. The DNA for the CDR3 is TGTGCCAGCAGCTCCAACAGACAGGTCCCATCCTACGAGCAGTACTTC.

The chain couples TRBV6-2 or TRBV6-3 to TRBJ2-5; D possibly corresponds to TRBD2 (5 bases). Deletions cut 7 bases from V and 5 bases from J, with 8 bases between. The CDR3 contains 11 residues. Germline V CDR1 and CDR2: MNHEY, SVGEGT. DNA of the CDR3: TGTGCCAGCACCGGGGAGGAGACCCAGTACTTC. Translated: CASTGEETQYF.

The CDR3 region is CATRDRASGNQPQHF. In DNA, the CDR3 is TGTGCCACCCGAGACAGGGCGAGTGGAAATCAGCCCCAGCATTTT. V gene TRBV6-1 combines with J gene TRBJ1-5; 7 bases map to TRBD1. Per the germline V gene, CDR1 is MNHNS and CDR2 is SASEGT. V shed 10 bases, J shed 4 bases, and the junction held 13 bases outside the gene matches. This CDR3 spans 15 amino acids.

This clonotype was seen a handful of times. The chain combines TRBV6-5 with TRBJ2-7; maybe TRBD1 (5 bases). CDR1 MNHEY and CDR2 SVGAGI come from the germline V gene. CDR3 length: 15 residues. Trimming took 1 base from V and 3 from J, leaving 13 bases between them. CDR3 residues: CASSYLEQAGYEQYF. In nucleotides, the CDR3 is TGTGCCAGCAGTTACTTGGAACAGGCAGGCTACGAGCAGTACTTC.